The next 29 T cell receptor beta chains were all read from a single sample in a study of vaccination and CD4 T cells after COVID-19. These receptors have no known antigen. Treatment indicated: roughly nine-day PBMC culture with coronavirus spike peptide pools or control peptides (ViraFEST assay). Gathered ahead of the COVID-19 pandemic (2011-2018) were the CD4+ T cells of the unexposed donor. The Oncomine TCR Beta short-read assay generated sequence data from the DNA of cultured CD4+ T cells. TCRdb redid the calling of the PCR reads with MiXCR, one entry per CDR3 protein. Seen here are around 6,100 distinct CDR3 sequences, roughly 44% observed once, and the top ten hold roughly two fifths. What was sequenced was CD4+ T cells from blood, cultured in vitro. All receptors derive from a human donor in good health.

This rearrangement joins TRBV6-1 to TRBJ2-7, with D perhaps being TRBD1 or TRBD2 (6 bases each). With 11 bases removed from V and 2 bases from J, the gap between germline ends came to 19 bases. CDR1 MNHNS and CDR2 SASEGT come from the germline V gene. This CDR3 contains 14 residues. In nucleotides, the CDR3 is TGTGCCTCCCCCGGGGGCAGTAAGACCTACGAGCAGTACTTC. This codes for CASPGGSKTYEQYF.

The V call is TRBV11-1, the J call TRBJ2-7; 8 bases are shared with TRBD1. Trimming at V came to 4 bases and at J to 4 bases, leaving 6 bases not matched to a gene. The CDR3 is 14 residues long. Germline V gives CDR1 SGHAT, CDR2 FQDESV (reference sequence). CDR3 nucleotides: TGTGCCAGCAGCTCTGAGACAGGGGAGTACGAGCAGTACTTC. Protein sequence: CASSSETGEYEQYF.

V is TRBV2 and J is TRBJ1-3; no definite D call. CDR1 and CDR2 (germline): SNHLY, FYNNEI. Trimming took 4 bases from V and 2 from J, leaving 9 bases between them. CDR3 length equals 14 residues. In DNA, the CDR3 is TGTGCCAGCAGTGTTCAGGTAGCTGGAAACACCATATATTTT. Protein sequence: CASSVQVAGNTIYF.

The J gene is TRBJ1-1, the V gene TRBV6-5; tentative D call: TRBD1 (5 bases). V was trimmed by 0 bases and J by 8 bases, leaving 7 bases between them. The CDR3 is 12 amino acids. The V gene's germline CDR1 is MNHEY and CDR2 SVGAGI. CDR3 nucleotides: TGTGCCAGCAGTTACTCGGACATCGAAGCTTTCTTT. Translated: CASSYSDIEAFF.

The rearrangement links TRBV9 to TRBJ2-7; D is perhaps TRBD1 or TRBD2 (5 bases each). Looked up from germline, CDR1 is SGDLS and CDR2 is YYNGEE. The V end was cut by 4 bases, the J end by 2 bases, with 13 bases between. The CDR3 contains 14 residues. The CDR3 loop reads CASSPSGAPYEQYF. The CDR3 DNA sequence: TGTGCCAGCAGCCCCTCCGGGGCGCCCTACGAGCAGTACTTC.

This clonotype was detected only a few times. The chain combines TRBV12-3 or TRBV12-4 with TRBJ2-7; D is uncertain. This CDR3 has 14 amino acids. V was clipped by 6 bases and J by 0 bases, with 12 bases between them. CDR3 sequence: CASSPVLPSYEQYF. Here the CDR3 DNA reads TGTGCCAGCAGCCCAGTACTCCCCTCCTACGAGCAGTACTTC.

The chain joins TRBV6-1 to TRBJ2-7; 9 bases fit TRBD1. Germline V gene sequence: CDR1 MNHNS, CDR2 SASEGT. The CDR3 has 15 amino acids. V shed 5 bases and J 5 bases; nucleotides not matched to a gene: 10. In DNA, the CDR3 is TGTGCCAGCAGTATAACGGGGACAGGGATTAACGAGCAGTACTTC. It specifies CASSITGTGINEQYF.

V usage is TRBV7-2 and J usage is TRBJ2-7; D is possibly TRBD2 (5 bases). V shed 2 bases and J shed 2 bases, with 10 bases lying between them. Germline CDR1 reads SGHTA; CDR2 reads FQGNSA. This CDR3 comprises 14 residues. CDR3 bases: TGTGCCAGCAGCTTATTGGGAGTCCCCTACGAGCAGTACTTC. It specifies CASSLLGVPYEQYF.

In this sample, this clonotype turned up a few times. The chain recombines TRBV6-1 with TRBJ1-2; 7 nucleotides line up with TRBD1. CDR3 length: 15 amino acids. The germline V gene has CDR1 MNHNS and CDR2 SASEGT. The V gene end was trimmed by 5 bases and the J gene end by 4 bases; junction bases not matched to a gene: 10. Written as DNA, the CDR3 is TGTGCCAGCAGTCTTACAGGGGCCCAAGCCTATGGCTACACCTTC. As protein: CASSLTGAQAYGYTF.

The sample holds one count of this clonotype. V gene TRBV7-6 combines with J gene TRBJ2-7; D not certain. V lost 1 base to trimming and J lost 0 bases, with 22 bases between them. Germline CDR1 reads SGHVS; CDR2 reads FNYEAQ. The CDR3 is 19 amino acids. In DNA form, the CDR3 reads TGTGCCAGCAGCTTAGTAGGATTAGCCAGCTCGCGCCGCTCCTACGAGCAGTACTTC. This encodes CASSLVGLASSRRSYEQYF.

This clonotype has a single count. This chain links TRBV14 with TRBJ1-6; D is ambiguous. Germline V gene data show CDR1 as SGHDN and CDR2 as FVKESK. Trimming removed 2 bases at V and 6 bases at J, with 8 bases between. This CDR3 is 14 amino acids long. CDR3 residues: CASSQRGFNSPLHF. The CDR3 bases are TGTGCCAGCAGCCAAAGAGGGTTTAATTCACCCCTCCACTTT.

V gene TRBV20-1 combines with J gene TRBJ1-4; TRBD1 matches at 12 bases. Trimming cost V 6 bases and J 12 bases; bases outside gene matches: 5. CDR3 size: 12 residues. Looked up from germline, CDR1 is DFQATT and CDR2 is SNEGSKA (reference sequence). The CDR3 sequence: CSAPGTGGELFF. Here the CDR3 DNA reads TGCAGTGCGCCCGGGACAGGGGGCGAACTGTTTTTT.

This clonotype showed up just a few times. The rearrangement uses TRBV6-2 or TRBV6-3 and TRBJ1-1; D perhaps matches TRBD1 (5 bases). V was trimmed by 0 bases and J by 4 bases, leaving 9 bases between them. Looked up from germline, CDR1 is MNHEY and CDR2 is SVGEGT. This CDR3 is 14 amino acids long. The CDR3 region has the DNA TGTGCCAGCAGTTACTCGAGGGGAGGCACTGAAGCTTTCTTT. The encoded protein is CASSYSRGGTEAFF.

This clonotype has more than one count but fewer than ten. The chain couples TRBV6-5 to TRBJ1-6; D is ambiguous. The CDR3 covers 15 residues. The V gene's germline CDR1 is MNHEY and CDR2 SVGAGI. V was shortened by 2 bases and J by 8 bases, with 13 bases between the two germline ends. The CDR3 protein is CASSYRSDSYSPLHF. CDR3 nucleotide sequence: TGTGCCAGCAGTTACAGGTCCGACTCCTATTCACCCCTCCACTTT.

This clonotype is classed as medium-sized. The chain recombines TRBV12-3 or TRBV12-4 with TRBJ1-1; no definite D call. The CDR3 is 11 residues long. Deletions cut 3 bases from V and 11 bases from J, with 10 bases between. CDR3 DNA: TGTGCCAGCAGTTTCGGGAGAGGGGCTTTCTTT. Translated: CASSFGRGAFF.

This clonotype showed up just a few times. The chain recombines TRBV2 with TRBJ1-5; D gene ambiguous. CDR3 length equals 14 residues. The V gene lost 4 bases and the J gene lost 0 bases, with 7 bases spanning the gap. Germline lookup yields CDR1 SNHLY and CDR2 FYNNEI. The CDR3 is CASSVFISNQPQHF. CDR3 bases: TGTGCCAGCAGTGTTTTTATTAGCAATCAGCCCCAGCATTTT.

The CDR3 is CASSEASYNEQFF. CDR3 bases: TGTGCCAGCAGCGAGGCCTCCTACAATGAGCAGTTCTTC. The genes are TRBV5-4 and TRBJ2-1; D gene ambiguous. V lost 4 bases to trimming and J lost 0 bases, with 5 bases between them. This CDR3 has 13 amino acids. The germline V gene has CDR1 SGHNT and CDR2 YYREEE (reference sequence).

This rearrangement joins TRBV10-3 to TRBJ1-2; maybe TRBD1 (5 bases). The ends were cut back, 0 bases at V and 4 bases at J, with 21 bases in the middle. The CDR3 is made up of 18 amino acids. The V gene's germline CDR1 is ENHRY and CDR2 SYGVKD. CDR3 nucleotides: TGTGCCATCAGTGAGTCAAGTTCCCCCACAGGTGGAGGCTATGGCTACACCTTC. This translates into CAISESSSPTGGGYGYTF.

This clonotype was seen more than once but under ten times. The J gene is TRBJ1-5, the V gene TRBV20-1; D remains unclear. This CDR3 contains 15 residues. The V gene's germline CDR1 is DFQATT and CDR2 SNEGSKA (reference sequence). V was shortened by 0 bases and J by 5 bases, with 14 bases between the two germline ends. CDR3 amino acids: CSAREVWATYQPQHF. The CDR3 DNA sequence: TGCAGTGCTAGAGAGGTGTGGGCTACCTATCAGCCCCAGCATTTT.

The table lists this clonotype with a few counts. The chain carries TRBV7-2 and TRBJ2-1; D possibly uses TRBD1 or TRBD2 (5 bases each). In germline, CDR1 is SGHTA, CDR2 FQGNSA. The V end lost 7 bases, the J end lost 3 bases, and 16 bases lay between the germline ends. This CDR3 comprises 15 residues. The CDR3 coding sequence is TGTGCCAGCACCGGGGCGAGGGCCCACTACAATGAGCAGTTCTTC. Translation: CASTGARAHYNEQFF. The full variable domain, completed using reference TRBV7-2 and TRBJ2-1, is GAGVSQSPSNKVTEKGKDVELRCDPISGHTALYWYRQSLGQGLEFLIYFQGNSAPDKSGLPSDRFSAERTGGSVSTLTIQRTQQEDSAVYLCASTGARAHYNEQFFGPGTRLTVL.

The V and J genes are TRBV7-3 and TRBJ1-1; no definite D call. The CDR3 sequence is 14 residues long. Germline CDR1 and CDR2: SGHTA and FQGTGA. V lost 5 bases and J 4 bases, leaving 14 bases between the germline ends. CDR3: CASSTRPGGTEAFF. CDR3 DNA: TGTGCCAGCAGCACCCGTCCCGGAGGCACTGAAGCTTTCTTT.

The V call is TRBV6-5, the J call TRBJ2-1; D could derive from TRBD1 or TRBD2 (5 bases each). This CDR3 is 15 amino acids long. Deletions cut 3 bases from V and 10 bases from J, with 19 bases between. The germline gives CDR1 MNHEY, CDR2 SVGAGI. CDR3: CASSYQRVRWGEQFF. The CDR3 DNA is TGTGCCAGCAGTTATCAAAGGGTTCGATGGGGGGAGCAGTTCTTC.

This clonotype occurred a few times. The rearrangement joins TRBV2 to TRBJ1-5; a possible D gene is TRBD1 (5 bases). Trimming removed 3 bases from V and 7 bases from J, with 13 bases in between. The germline V gene has CDR1 SNHLY and CDR2 FYNNEI. This CDR3 is built from 14 residues. In DNA, the CDR3 is TGTGCCAGCAGTGATGGGGCAGGGAACCAGCCCCAGCATTTT. Translating gives CASSDGAGNQPQHF.

This chain uses TRBV18 with TRBJ1-6; D call uncertain. The CDR3 sequence is 15 residues long. Germline CDR1 and CDR2: KGHSH and LQKENI. The V end lost 3 bases, the J end lost 8 bases, and 14 bases lay between the germline ends. CDR3 residues: CASSPEAGWDSPLHF. The CDR3 nucleotides read TGTGCCAGCTCACCGGAGGCCGGGTGGGATTCACCCCTCCACTTT.

Only a few counts were recorded for this clonotype. The rearrangement joins TRBV30 to TRBJ1-2; D remains unclear. V lost 3 bases and J lost 2, with 4 bases in between. CDR1 and CDR2 (germline): GTSNPN, SVGIG (reference sequence). This CDR3 is built from 11 residues. The CDR3 DNA follows: TGTGCCTGGAGCGCAAACTATGGCTACACCTTC. This codes for CAWSANYGYTF.

The chain uses TRBV7-9 and TRBJ2-7; TRBD1 matches 10 bases. The CDR3 is made up of 15 amino acids. V gave up 5 bases and J gave up 3 bases; unmatched junction bases: 7. Germline CDR1 is SEHNR and CDR2 is FQNEAQ (reference sequence). This CDR3 reads CASSPGTGVDYEQYF. Written as DNA, the CDR3 is TGTGCCAGCAGCCCTGGGACAGGGGTGGACTACGAGCAGTACTTC. The complete variable domain, with remaining parts taken from reference TRBV7-9 and TRBJ2-7, reads DTGVSQNPRHKITKRGQNVTFRCDPISEHNRLYWYRQTLGQGPEFLTYFQNEAQLEKSRLLSDRFSAERPKGSFSTLEIQRTEQGDSAMYLCASSPGTGVDYEQYFGPGTRLTVT.

The chain joins TRBV19 to TRBJ2-7; no firm D call. The V gene lost 7 bases and the J gene lost 4 bases, with 14 bases spanning the gap. CDR1 LNHDA and CDR2 SQIVND come from the germline V gene (reference sequence). The CDR3 contains 13 residues. The CDR3, as DNA: TGTGCCAGTACATTACAGTTTCTGTACGAGCAGTACTTC. This codes for CASTLQFLYEQYF.

V is TRBV11-2 and J is TRBJ2-7; D is perhaps TRBD1 (6 bases). V dropped 5 bases and J dropped 5 bases, with 16 bases sitting between them. Germline assignment: CDR1 SGHAT and CDR2 FQNNGV. The length of the CDR3 is 14 residues. CDR3 amino acids: CASSLSGQLDEQYF. The CDR3 DNA follows: TGTGCCAGCAGCCTATCTGGACAGCTCGACGAGCAGTACTTC.

This clonotype was counted between two and nine times. The gene calls are TRBV19 and TRBJ1-2; a possible D gene is TRBD1 (5 bases). CDR1 is LNHDA and CDR2 is SQIVND in the germline V gene (reference sequence). CDR3 size: 14 residues. The V and J ends lost 3 bases and 8 bases respectively, with 16 bases between them. The CDR3 DNA reads TGTGCCAGTAGTATCTCTATCGGGACGAAAGGCTACACCTTC. Translated: CASSISIGTKGYTF.